This is a list of T cell receptor beta chains from one sample in a study of shared clonotypes between healthy human individuals. The repertoire was sequenced with immunoSEQ multiplex PCR; TCRdb's copy has only in-frame clones and lacks some. The sample holds about 1,900,000 clones, about 95% seen once. Source material: naive CD8+ T cells sorted from blood. The receptor set was obtained from a man between 18 and 35 years old in good health. The CDR3 runs from the conserved cysteine through the conserved F or W. A D gene is named only where the DNA matches it firmly. Some rows have no size entry. The others give once, few or many, or a class for an expanded clone.

j_call clone_size d_call v_call cdr3_length cdr3_nt cdr3_aa
TRBJ2-2 - TRBD2 TRBV5-5 17 TGTGCCAGCAGCCCGCAGCTAGCGGGGGGATATACCGGGGAGCTGTTTTTT CASSPQLAGGYTGELFF
TRBJ1-1 - - TRBV28 16 TGTGCCAGCACTCCTATCGAGGCGGTTATGAACACTGAAGCTTTCTTT CASTPIEAVMNTEAFF
TRBJ2-7 - - TRBV7-8 12 TGTGCCAGCTCTGTGACCTCCTACGAGCAGTACTTC CASSVTSYEQYF
TRBJ2-7 - - TRBV29-1 14 TGCAGCGTTGAAGAACCAGGGAAATGGGGCGAGCAGTACTTC CSVEEPGKWGEQYF
TRBJ2-1 - TRBD2 TRBV10-1 15 TGCGCCAGCAGTGATAGCGGGAGTACCTACAATGAGCAGTTCTTC CASSDSGSTYNEQFF
TRBJ1-5 - - TRBV18 14 TGTGCCAGCTCACCAGGGGACAGCAATCAGCCCCAGCATTTT CASSPGDSNQPQHF
TRBJ2-5 - TRBD1 TRBV30 16 TGTGCCTGGAGTACAGCCGGGACAGGGGGGAGGGAGACCCAGTACTTC CAWSTAGTGGRETQYF
TRBJ2-3 - - TRBV6-5 11 TGTGCCAGCAGTTGGGGAGATACGCAGTATTTT CASSWGDTQYF
TRBJ2-7 - - TRBV7-9 12 TGTGCCAGCAGCTTGGCCGACTACGAGCAGTACTTC CASSLADYEQYF
TRBJ2-7 - - TRBV7-9 13 TGTGCCAGCAGCTTGTCGTCCGGATGGGAGCAGTACTTC CASSLSSGWEQYF
TRBJ2-1 - TRBD1 TRBV19 13 TGTGCCAGTAGTATAGGGACAGGGATTGAGCAGTTCTTC CASSIGTGIEQFF
TRBJ1-2 - TRBD1 TRBV5-1 15 TGCGCCAGCAGCTTGGAGGCAGGGGGCTACTATGGCTACACCTTC CASSLEAGGYYGYTF
TRBJ2-1 - TRBD2 TRBV7-9 15 TGTGCCAGCAGCTACTTAGCGGGAGGGGGGTATGAGCAGTTCTTC CASSYLAGGGYEQFF
TRBJ2-2 once - TRBV6-5 15 TGTGCCAGCAGTTTACAGGGTCCGAACACCGGGGAGCTGTTTTTT CASSLQGPNTGELFF
TRBJ1-1 - - TRBV25-1 11 TGTGCCAGCAGTGAATACGGGGAAGCTTTCTTT CASSEYGEAFF
TRBJ2-3 once - TRBV7-9 14 TGTGCCAGCAGCTTAGGGGGCGTGGAAGGCACGCAGTATTTT CASSLGGVEGTQYF
TRBJ2-7 - - TRBV11-2 15 TGTGCCAGCAGCGTAACAGGGTACGGGTCCTACGAGCAGTACTTC CASSVTGYGSYEQYF
TRBJ1-4 - - TRBV19 13 TGTGCCAGTAGTCATTTGGGAGAGGAAAAACTGTTTTTT CASSHLGEEKLFF
TRBJ2-7 - TRBD2 TRBV13 15 TGTGCCAGCAGTCCCGGGGCGGGAGAGGGGTACGAGCAGTACTTC CASSPGAGEGYEQYF
TRBJ1-2 - - TRBV10-3 16 TGTGCCATCAGTGTCAAGGGGGGGAATGCCTATCATGGCTACACCTTC CAISVKGGNAYHGYTF
TRBJ2-1 - - TRBV11-3 12 TGTGCCAGCAGCTACCCTTGGGGAGAGCAGTTCTTC CASSYPWGEQFF
TRBJ2-7 - TRBD2 TRBV19 13 TGTGCCAGTAAATTTCGGGAGGGCTACGAGCAGTACTTC CASKFREGYEQYF
TRBJ2-2 - TRBD1 TRBV9 15 TGTGCCAGCAGCGTTTTCAGGGGGAGCTCCGGGGAGCTGTTTTTT CASSVFRGSSGELFF
TRBJ2-7 once - TRBV9 12 TGTGCCAGCAGCCCAGGGGTGGGCGAGCAGTACTTC CASSPGVGEQYF
TRBJ2-7 - TRBD2 TRBV23-1 14 TGCGCCAGCAGTCGGCGGGGGGTCCCCTACGAGCAGTACTTC CASSRRGVPYEQYF
TRBJ2-5 - - TRBV7-2 13 TGTGCCAGCACACCGGGGGCCGGGGAGACCCAGTACTTC CASTPGAGETQYF
TRBJ2-1 - - TRBV10-2 15 TGCGCCAGCAGGGGGCGGGACTCGTTCATTCCCGAGCAGTTCTTC CASRGRDSFIPEQFF
TRBJ1-2 - - TRBV6-1 14 TGTGCCAGCAGTGAAGACAGTGACTACTATGGCTACACCTTC CASSEDSDYYGYTF
TRBJ2-3 - - TRBV9 13 TGTGCCAGCAGCGTAGAGGGCGCAGATACGCAGTATTTT CASSVEGADTQYF
TRBJ2-1 - - TRBV9 13 TGTGCCAGCAGCGGAGGACAGTACAATGAGCAGTTCTTC CASSGGQYNEQFF
TRBJ1-1 - TRBD1 TRBV25-1 14 TGTGCCAGCAGTGTGACAGGGGGTGCCACTGAAGCTTTCTTT CASSVTGGATEAFF
TRBJ2-7 - TRBD1 TRBV7-2 14 TGTGCCAGCAGCTACGACAGGGGGCAGAACGAGCAGTACTTC CASSYDRGQNEQYF
TRBJ2-1 - TRBD2 TRBV10-2 16 TGCGCCAGCATATCCATAGCGGGAGAGACCTACAATGAGCAGTTCTTC CASISIAGETYNEQFF
TRBJ2-7 - - TRBV6-1 15 TGTGCCAGCAGTGAAGCCGGAACGGTTACCTACGAGCAGTACTTC CASSEAGTVTYEQYF
TRBJ2-1 once TRBD2 TRBV25-1 16 TGTGCCAGCAGCGACTTGACTAGCGTTTCGTCTCATGAGCAGTTCTTC CASSDLTSVSSHEQFF
TRBJ2-5 - - TRBV2 12 TGTGCCAGCAGCTTAGGACAAGAGACCCAGTACTTC CASSLGQETQYF
TRBJ2-7 - - TRBV19 15 TGTGCCAGTAGTATGATGGGCGGGATGCCCAACGAGCAGTACTTC CASSMMGGMPNEQYF
TRBJ2-7 - - TRBV13 14 TGTGCCAGCAGCTTAGTGGGCCAGGGCTACGAGCAGTACTTC CASSLVGQGYEQYF
TRBJ2-2 once - TRBV5-4 15 TGTGCCAGCAGCTTAACCGGGACCATTACCGGGGAGCTGTTTTTT CASSLTGTITGELFF
TRBJ2-3 once TRBD2 TRBV9 22 TGTGCCAGCAGCGTAGCTGGGTCTTTAGAAGAATCGGCGGGGGGGAACGCAGATACGCAGTATTTT CASSVAGSLEESAGGNADTQYF
TRBJ2-7 - - TRBV7-8 13 TGTGCCAGCAGCTTAGATCGGGGGTACGAGCAGTACTTC CASSLDRGYEQYF
TRBJ2-1 - - TRBV4-3 16 TGCGCCAGCAGCCAGGTGGCGGAGGGAGGGGGTAATGAGCAGTTCTTC CASSQVAEGGGNEQFF
TRBJ2-7 - - TRBV9 14 TGTGCCAGCAGCGTCGAAGGGGGATACAACGAGCAGTACTTC CASSVEGGYNEQYF
TRBJ2-7 - TRBD2 TRBV13 18 TGTGCCAGCAGCTTAGGGCACATACTAGCGGGCGTTACCTACGAGCAGTACTTC CASSLGHILAGVTYEQYF
TRBJ2-1 - TRBD2 TRBV5-8 19 TGTGCCAGCAGCTTGGTCTTTCCAGCGGGGATTATCTCCTACAATGAGCAGTTCTTC CASSLVFPAGIISYNEQFF
TRBJ2-5 - - TRBV19 17 TGTGCCAGTAGTATTTCGGGCAGGGAATTAGCCCAAGAGACCCAGTACTTC CASSISGRELAQETQYF
TRBJ2-7 few - TRBV7-8 12 TGTGCCAGCAGCTTTGACAGCTACGAGCAGTACTTC CASSFDSYEQYF
TRBJ2-7 - - TRBV14 13 TGTGCCAGCAGCCCCGGACCTTTTTACGAGCAGTACTTC CASSPGPFYEQYF
TRBJ1-1 - - TRBV9 14 TGTGCCAGCAGCGTAGATACAGACGGCAGTGAAGCTTTCTTT CASSVDTDGSEAFF
TRBJ1-1 once - TRBV19 13 TGTGCCAGTAGTCCCACAACGAACACTGAAGCTTTCTTT CASSPTTNTEAFF
TRBJ2-7 - - TRBV6-5 14 TGTGCCAGCAGTTACTCGACGACGGGCTACGAGCAGTACTTC CASSYSTTGYEQYF
TRBJ2-7 once TRBD2 TRBV27 15 TGTGCCAGCAGTTTAGGGGAGGGGTGGGCCTACGAGCAGTACTTC CASSLGEGWAYEQYF
TRBJ2-7 once - TRBV19 14 TGTGCCAGTAGTACAGACGGGCTGACCTACGAGCAGTACTTC CASSTDGLTYEQYF
TRBJ2-7 - - TRBV5-6 14 TGTGCCAGCAGCTCTGATATTGACTCCTACGAGCAGTACTTC CASSSDIDSYEQYF
TRBJ2-3 - - TRBV19 13 TGTGCCAGTAGTAGACGTCCGACAGATACGCAGTATTTT CASSRRPTDTQYF
TRBJ2-1 - - TRBV2 16 TGTGCCAGCAGTGAAGACCCCATGAGCTCCTACAATGAGCAGTTCTTC CASSEDPMSSYNEQFF
TRBJ2-3 - TRBD2 TRBV29-1 16 TGCAGCGTTGACGGAGAGCTAGCGGGGCGCACAGATACGCAGTATTTT CSVDGELAGRTDTQYF
TRBJ2-1 once TRBD1 TRBV29-1 14 TGCAGCGCCGGGACGGGACAGGGGGGGAATGAGCAGTTCTTC CSAGTGQGGNEQFF